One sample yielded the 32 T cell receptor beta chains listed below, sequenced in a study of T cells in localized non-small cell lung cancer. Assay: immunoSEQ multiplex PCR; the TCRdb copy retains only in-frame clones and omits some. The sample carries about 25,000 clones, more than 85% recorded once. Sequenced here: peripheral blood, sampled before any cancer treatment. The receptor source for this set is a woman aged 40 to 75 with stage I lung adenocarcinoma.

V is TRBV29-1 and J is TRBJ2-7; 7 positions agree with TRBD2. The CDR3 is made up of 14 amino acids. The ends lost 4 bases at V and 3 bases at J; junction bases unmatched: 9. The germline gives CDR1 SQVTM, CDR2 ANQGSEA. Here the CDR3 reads CSVGVVASGYEQYF. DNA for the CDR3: TGCAGCGTTGGGGTCGTGGCTAGCGGCTACGAGCAGTACTTC.

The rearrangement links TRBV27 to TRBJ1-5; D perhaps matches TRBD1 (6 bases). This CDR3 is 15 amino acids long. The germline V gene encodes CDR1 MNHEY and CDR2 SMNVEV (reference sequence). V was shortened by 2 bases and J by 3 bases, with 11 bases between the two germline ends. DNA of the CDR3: TGTGCCAGCAGTTTAGGACAGCTACCCAATCAGCCCCAGCATTTT. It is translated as CASSLGQLPNQPQHF.

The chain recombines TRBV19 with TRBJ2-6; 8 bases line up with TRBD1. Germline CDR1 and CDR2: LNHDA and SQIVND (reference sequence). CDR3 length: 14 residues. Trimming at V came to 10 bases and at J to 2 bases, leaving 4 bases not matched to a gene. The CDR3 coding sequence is TGTGCCACTCAGGACAGGGCTGGGGCCAACGTCCTGACTTTC. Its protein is CATQDRAGANVLTF. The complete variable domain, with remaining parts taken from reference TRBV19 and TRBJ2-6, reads DGGITQSPKYLFRKEGQNVTLSCEQNLNHDAMYWYRQDPGQGLRLIYYSQIVNDFQKGDIAEGYSVSREKKESFPLTVTSAQKNPTAFYLCATQDRAGANVLTFGAGSRLTVL.

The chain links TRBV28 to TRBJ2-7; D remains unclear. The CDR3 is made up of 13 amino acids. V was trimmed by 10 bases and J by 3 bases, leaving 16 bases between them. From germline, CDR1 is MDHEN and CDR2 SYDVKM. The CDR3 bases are TGTGCCACATGGTTGAGGCGAGGCTACGAGCAGTACTTC. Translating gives CATWLRRGYEQYF. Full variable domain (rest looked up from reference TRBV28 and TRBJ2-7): DVKVTQSSRYLVKRTGEKVFLECVQDMDHENMFWYRQDPGLGLRLIYFSYDVKMKEKGDIPEGYSVSREKKERFSLILESASTNQTSMYLCATWLRRGYEQYFGPGTRLTVT.

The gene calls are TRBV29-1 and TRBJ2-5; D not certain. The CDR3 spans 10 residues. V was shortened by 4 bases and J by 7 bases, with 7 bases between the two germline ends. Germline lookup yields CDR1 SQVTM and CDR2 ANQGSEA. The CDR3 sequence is CSVVAWTQYF. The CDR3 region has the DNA TGCAGCGTTGTTGCTTGGACCCAGTACTTC. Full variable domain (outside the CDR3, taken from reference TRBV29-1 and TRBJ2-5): SAVISQKPSRDICQRGTSLTIQCQVDSQVTMMFWYRQQPGQSLTLIATANQGSEATYESGFVIDKFPISRPNLTFSTLTVSNMSPEDSSIYLCSVVAWTQYFGPGTRLLVL.

CDR3 nucleotide sequence: TGTGCCAGCAGCTTAGATCTTGACGTATACAATGAGCAGTTCTTC. Translation gives CASSLDLDVYNEQFF. This chain uses TRBV11-2 with TRBJ2-1, with D unclear. Germline V gene lookup returns CDR1 SGHAT and CDR2 FQNNGV. Trimming pared 0 bases from V and 4 bases from J, leaving 10 bases between. CDR3 length equals 15 residues.

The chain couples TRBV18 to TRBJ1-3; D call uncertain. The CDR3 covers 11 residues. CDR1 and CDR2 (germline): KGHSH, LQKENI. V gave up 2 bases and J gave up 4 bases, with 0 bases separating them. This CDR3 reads CASSPGNTIYF. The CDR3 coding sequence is TGTGCCAGCTCACCAGGAAACACCATATATTTT.

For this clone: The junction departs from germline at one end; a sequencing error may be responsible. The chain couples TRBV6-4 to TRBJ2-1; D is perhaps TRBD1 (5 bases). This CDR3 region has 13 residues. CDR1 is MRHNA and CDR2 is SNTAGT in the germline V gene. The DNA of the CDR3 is TGTGCCAGCAGTAACTCAGGGCGCTATGAGCAGTTCTTC. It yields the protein CASSNSGRYEQFF.

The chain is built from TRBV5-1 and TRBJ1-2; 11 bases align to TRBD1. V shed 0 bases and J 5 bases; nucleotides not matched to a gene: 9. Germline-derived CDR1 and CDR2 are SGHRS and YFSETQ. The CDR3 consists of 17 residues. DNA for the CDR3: TGCGCCAGCAGCTTGGACGGACAGGGGGCAGGGAGGTATGGCTACACCTTC. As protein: CASSLDGQGAGRYGYTF.

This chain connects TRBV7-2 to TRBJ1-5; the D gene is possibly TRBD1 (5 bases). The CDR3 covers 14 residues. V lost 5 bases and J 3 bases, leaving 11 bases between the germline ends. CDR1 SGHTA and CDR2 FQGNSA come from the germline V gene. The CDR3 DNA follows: TGTGCCAGCAGCCCCGACAGACCCAATCAGCCCCAGCATTTT. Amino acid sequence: CASSPDRPNQPQHF.

For the CDR3, the DNA is TGTGCCAGTAGTATTGGGGTAGCGGGAGCCAATGAGCAGTTCTTC. The encoded protein is CASSIGVAGANEQFF. V and J are TRBV19 and TRBJ2-1, with 9 bases that match TRBD2. This CDR3 spans 15 amino acids. From germline, CDR1 is LNHDA and CDR2 SQIVND (reference sequence). The V gene end was trimmed by 3 bases and the J gene end by 6 bases; junction bases not matched to a gene: 6.

CDR3 sequence (DNA): TGTGCCAGCAGCCCCCCGGGACTAGCGTTCAATGAGCAGTTCTTC. It encodes CASSPPGLAFNEQFF. V is TRBV7-2 and J is TRBJ2-1, with TRBD2 matching 10 bases. This CDR3 is built from 15 residues. Per the germline V gene, CDR1 is SGHTA and CDR2 is FQGNSA. Trimming removed 5 bases from V and 6 bases from J; junction bases left unmatched: 7.

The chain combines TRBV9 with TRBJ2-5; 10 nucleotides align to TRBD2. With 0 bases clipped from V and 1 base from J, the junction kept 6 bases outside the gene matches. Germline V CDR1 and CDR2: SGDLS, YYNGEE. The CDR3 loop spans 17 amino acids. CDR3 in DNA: TGTGCCAGCAGCGTAGGGGCTAGCGGGAGCCTCCAAGAGACCCAGTACTTC. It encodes CASSVGASGSLQETQYF.

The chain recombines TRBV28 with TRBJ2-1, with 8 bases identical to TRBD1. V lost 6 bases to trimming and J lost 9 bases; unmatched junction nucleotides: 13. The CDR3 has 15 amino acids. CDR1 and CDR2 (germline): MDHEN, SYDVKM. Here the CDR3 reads CASRTSGGAGTEQFF. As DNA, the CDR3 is TGTGCCAGCAGAACCTCAGGGGGCGCGGGTACTGAGCAGTTCTTC.

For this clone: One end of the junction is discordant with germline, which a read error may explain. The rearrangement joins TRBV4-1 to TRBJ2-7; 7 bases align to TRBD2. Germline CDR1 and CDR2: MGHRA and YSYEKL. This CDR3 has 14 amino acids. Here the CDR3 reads CASSQVSWGGEQHF. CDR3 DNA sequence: TGCGCCAGCAGCCAAGTGAGCTGGGGGGGGGAGCAGCACTTC.

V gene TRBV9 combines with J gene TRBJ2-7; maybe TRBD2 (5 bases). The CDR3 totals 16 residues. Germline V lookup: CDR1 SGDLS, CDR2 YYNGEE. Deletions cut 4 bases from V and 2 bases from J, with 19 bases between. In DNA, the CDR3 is TGTGCCAGCAGCCCCTCCTCAAAGCGGAACCCCTACGAGCAGTACTTC. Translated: CASSPSSKRNPYEQYF.

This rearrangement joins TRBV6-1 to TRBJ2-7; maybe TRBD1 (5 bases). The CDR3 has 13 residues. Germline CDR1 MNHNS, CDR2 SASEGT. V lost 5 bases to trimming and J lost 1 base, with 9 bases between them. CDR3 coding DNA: TGTGCCAGCAGTTTGACAGATTCCTACGAGCAGTACTTC. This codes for CASSLTDSYEQYF.

The CDR3 DNA is TGTGCCAGCAGCTTGGGACTAGCGGGAGGGCAAGATACGCAGTATTTT. Translating gives CASSLGLAGGQDTQYF. The V and J genes are TRBV5-8 and TRBJ2-3; TRBD2 agrees at 14 bases. Unmatched junction bases numbered 2, after V lost 0 bases and J lost 5 bases. The germline gives CDR1 SGHTS, CDR2 YDEGEE. The CDR3 length is 16 residues. Filled out from reference TRBV5-8 and TRBJ2-3, the complete variable domain reads EAGVTQSPTHLIKTRGQQATLRCSPISGHTSVYWYQQALGLGLQFLLWYDEGEERNRGNFPPRFSGRQFPNYSSELNVNALELEDSALYLCASSLGLAGGQDTQYFGPGTRLTVL.

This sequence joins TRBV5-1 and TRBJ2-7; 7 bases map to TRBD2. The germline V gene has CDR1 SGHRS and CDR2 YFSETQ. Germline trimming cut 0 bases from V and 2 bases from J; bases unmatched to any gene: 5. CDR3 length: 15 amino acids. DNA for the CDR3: TGCGCCAGCAGCTTGGGGATAGCGGGTACCTACGAGCAGTACTTC. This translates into CASSLGIAGTYEQYF.

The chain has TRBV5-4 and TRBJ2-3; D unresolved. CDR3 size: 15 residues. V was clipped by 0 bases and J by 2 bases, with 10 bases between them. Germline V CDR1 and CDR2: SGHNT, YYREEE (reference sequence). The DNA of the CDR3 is TGTGCCAGCAGCTTGGCTCGCTACGACACAGATACGCAGTATTTT. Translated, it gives CASSLARYDTDTQYF.

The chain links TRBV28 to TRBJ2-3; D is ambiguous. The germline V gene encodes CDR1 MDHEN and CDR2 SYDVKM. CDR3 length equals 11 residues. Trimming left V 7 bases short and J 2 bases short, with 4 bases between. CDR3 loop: CASTSTDTQYF. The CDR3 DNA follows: TGTGCCAGCACTTCCACAGATACGCAGTATTTT.

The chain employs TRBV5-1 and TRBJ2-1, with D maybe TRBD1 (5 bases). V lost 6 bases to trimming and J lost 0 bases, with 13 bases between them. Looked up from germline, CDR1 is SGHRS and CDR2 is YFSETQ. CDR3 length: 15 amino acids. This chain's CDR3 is CASNRKTGSYNEQFF. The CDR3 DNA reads TGCGCCAGCAACCGGAAAACAGGCTCCTACAATGAGCAGTTCTTC.

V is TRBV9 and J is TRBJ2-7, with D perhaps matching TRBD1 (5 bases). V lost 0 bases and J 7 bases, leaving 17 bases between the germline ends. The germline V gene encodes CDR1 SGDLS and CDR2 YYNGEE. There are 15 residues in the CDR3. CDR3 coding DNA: TGTGCCAGCAGCGTAGGAGGTGGGCGGACAAGGGAGCAGTACTTC. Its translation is CASSVGGGRTREQYF. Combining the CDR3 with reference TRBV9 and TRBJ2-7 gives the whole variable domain DSGVTQTPKHLITATGQRVTLRCSPRSGDLSVYWYQQSLDQGLQFLIQYYNGEERAKGNILERFSAQQFPDLHSELNLSSLELGDSALYFCASSVGGGRTREQYFGPGTRLTVT.

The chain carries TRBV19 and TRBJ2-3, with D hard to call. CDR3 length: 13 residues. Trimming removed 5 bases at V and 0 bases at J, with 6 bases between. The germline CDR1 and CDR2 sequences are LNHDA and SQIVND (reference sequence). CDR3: CASSRISTDTQYF. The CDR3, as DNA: TGTGCCAGTAGTCGGATTAGCACAGATACGCAGTATTTT.

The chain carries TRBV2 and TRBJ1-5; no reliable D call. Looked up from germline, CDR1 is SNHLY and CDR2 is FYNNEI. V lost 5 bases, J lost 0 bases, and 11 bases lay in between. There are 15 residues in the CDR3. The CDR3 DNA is TGTGCCAGCAGTTACGGACGAGGTAGCAATCAGCCCCAGCATTTT. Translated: CASSYGRGSNQPQHF.

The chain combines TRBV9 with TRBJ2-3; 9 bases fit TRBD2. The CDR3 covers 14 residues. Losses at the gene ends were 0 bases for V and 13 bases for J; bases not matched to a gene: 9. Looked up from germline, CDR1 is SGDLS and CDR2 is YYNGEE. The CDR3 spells CASSVVLAGGVKYF. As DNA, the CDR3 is TGTGCCAGCAGCGTAGTTCTGGCGGGAGGGGTTAAGTATTTT.

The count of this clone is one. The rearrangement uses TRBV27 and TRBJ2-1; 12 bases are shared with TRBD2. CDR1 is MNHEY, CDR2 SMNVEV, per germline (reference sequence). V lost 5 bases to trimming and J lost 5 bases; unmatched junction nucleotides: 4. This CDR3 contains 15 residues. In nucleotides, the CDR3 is TGTGCCAGCAGTCCCACTAGCGGGGGGAACAATGAGCAGTTCTTC. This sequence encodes CASSPTSGGNNEQFF.

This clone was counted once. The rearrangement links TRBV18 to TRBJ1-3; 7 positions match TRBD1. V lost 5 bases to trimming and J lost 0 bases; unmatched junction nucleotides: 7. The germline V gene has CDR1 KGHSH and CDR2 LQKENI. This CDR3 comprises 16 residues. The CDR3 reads CASSTETGSSGNTIYF. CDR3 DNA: TGTGCCAGCTCAACTGAGACAGGGAGCTCTGGAAACACCATATATTTT.

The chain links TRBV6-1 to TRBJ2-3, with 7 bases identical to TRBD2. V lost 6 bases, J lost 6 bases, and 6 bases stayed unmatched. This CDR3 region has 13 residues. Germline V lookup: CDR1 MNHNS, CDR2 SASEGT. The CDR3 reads CASRGGVVDTQYF. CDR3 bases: TGTGCCAGCAGGGGGGGGGTGGTGGATACGCAGTATTTT.

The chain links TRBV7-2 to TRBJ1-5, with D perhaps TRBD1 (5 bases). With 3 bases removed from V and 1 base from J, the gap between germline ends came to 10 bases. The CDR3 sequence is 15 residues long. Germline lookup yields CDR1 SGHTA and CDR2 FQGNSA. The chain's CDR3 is CASSFSGSSNQPQHF. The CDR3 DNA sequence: TGTGCCAGCAGCTTCTCAGGGAGCAGCAATCAGCCCCAGCATTTT.

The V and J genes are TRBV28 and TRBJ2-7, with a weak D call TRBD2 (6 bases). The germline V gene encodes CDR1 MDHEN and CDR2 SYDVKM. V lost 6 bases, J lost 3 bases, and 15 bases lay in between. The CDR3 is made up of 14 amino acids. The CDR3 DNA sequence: TGTGCCAGCAGATTAGAGGGGAGGTGCTACGAGCAGTACTTC. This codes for CASRLEGRCYEQYF. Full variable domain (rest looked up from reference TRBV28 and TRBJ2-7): DVKVTQSSRYLVKRTGEKVFLECVQDMDHENMFWYRQDPGLGLRLIYFSYDVKMKEKGDIPEGYSVSREKKERFSLILESASTNQTSMYLCASRLEGRCYEQYFGPGTRLTVT.

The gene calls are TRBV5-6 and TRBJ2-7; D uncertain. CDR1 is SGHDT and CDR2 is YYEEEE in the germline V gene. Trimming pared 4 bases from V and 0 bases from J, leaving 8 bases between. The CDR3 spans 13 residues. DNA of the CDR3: TGTGCCAGCAGCCTGGGAAGCTCCTACGAGCAGTACTTC. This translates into CASSLGSSYEQYF.